This T cell receptor (beta chain) was identified in a study of T cell repertoires in aging, cancer and after chemotherapy. Whole-study context: Six age groups, ranging from 30 or younger to 70 or older, included the donors.

This CDR3 has 11 residues. Trimming pared 3 bases from V and 9 bases from J, leaving 6 bases between. This clonotype is termed large (0.1 to 1%). A mixed TRB-A/B primer pool amplified rearranged TRB by multiplex touch-down PCR. In TCRdb, the multiplex PCR reads were re-called with MiXCR into one record per CDR3 protein. The data show about 980 distinct CDR3 sequences, with roughly 29% seen just once and 25% to 35% held by the top ten. The template was genomic DNA from peripheral blood, not RNA. This rearrangement joins TRBV12-3 or TRBV12-4 to TRBJ2-1; D is undetermined. This TCR came from a human donor with a solid tumor. The specimen was blood. CDR3 sequence (DNA): TGTGCCAGCAGTTTCGCAGGTGAGCAGTTCTTC. Translated, it gives CASSFAGEQFF.